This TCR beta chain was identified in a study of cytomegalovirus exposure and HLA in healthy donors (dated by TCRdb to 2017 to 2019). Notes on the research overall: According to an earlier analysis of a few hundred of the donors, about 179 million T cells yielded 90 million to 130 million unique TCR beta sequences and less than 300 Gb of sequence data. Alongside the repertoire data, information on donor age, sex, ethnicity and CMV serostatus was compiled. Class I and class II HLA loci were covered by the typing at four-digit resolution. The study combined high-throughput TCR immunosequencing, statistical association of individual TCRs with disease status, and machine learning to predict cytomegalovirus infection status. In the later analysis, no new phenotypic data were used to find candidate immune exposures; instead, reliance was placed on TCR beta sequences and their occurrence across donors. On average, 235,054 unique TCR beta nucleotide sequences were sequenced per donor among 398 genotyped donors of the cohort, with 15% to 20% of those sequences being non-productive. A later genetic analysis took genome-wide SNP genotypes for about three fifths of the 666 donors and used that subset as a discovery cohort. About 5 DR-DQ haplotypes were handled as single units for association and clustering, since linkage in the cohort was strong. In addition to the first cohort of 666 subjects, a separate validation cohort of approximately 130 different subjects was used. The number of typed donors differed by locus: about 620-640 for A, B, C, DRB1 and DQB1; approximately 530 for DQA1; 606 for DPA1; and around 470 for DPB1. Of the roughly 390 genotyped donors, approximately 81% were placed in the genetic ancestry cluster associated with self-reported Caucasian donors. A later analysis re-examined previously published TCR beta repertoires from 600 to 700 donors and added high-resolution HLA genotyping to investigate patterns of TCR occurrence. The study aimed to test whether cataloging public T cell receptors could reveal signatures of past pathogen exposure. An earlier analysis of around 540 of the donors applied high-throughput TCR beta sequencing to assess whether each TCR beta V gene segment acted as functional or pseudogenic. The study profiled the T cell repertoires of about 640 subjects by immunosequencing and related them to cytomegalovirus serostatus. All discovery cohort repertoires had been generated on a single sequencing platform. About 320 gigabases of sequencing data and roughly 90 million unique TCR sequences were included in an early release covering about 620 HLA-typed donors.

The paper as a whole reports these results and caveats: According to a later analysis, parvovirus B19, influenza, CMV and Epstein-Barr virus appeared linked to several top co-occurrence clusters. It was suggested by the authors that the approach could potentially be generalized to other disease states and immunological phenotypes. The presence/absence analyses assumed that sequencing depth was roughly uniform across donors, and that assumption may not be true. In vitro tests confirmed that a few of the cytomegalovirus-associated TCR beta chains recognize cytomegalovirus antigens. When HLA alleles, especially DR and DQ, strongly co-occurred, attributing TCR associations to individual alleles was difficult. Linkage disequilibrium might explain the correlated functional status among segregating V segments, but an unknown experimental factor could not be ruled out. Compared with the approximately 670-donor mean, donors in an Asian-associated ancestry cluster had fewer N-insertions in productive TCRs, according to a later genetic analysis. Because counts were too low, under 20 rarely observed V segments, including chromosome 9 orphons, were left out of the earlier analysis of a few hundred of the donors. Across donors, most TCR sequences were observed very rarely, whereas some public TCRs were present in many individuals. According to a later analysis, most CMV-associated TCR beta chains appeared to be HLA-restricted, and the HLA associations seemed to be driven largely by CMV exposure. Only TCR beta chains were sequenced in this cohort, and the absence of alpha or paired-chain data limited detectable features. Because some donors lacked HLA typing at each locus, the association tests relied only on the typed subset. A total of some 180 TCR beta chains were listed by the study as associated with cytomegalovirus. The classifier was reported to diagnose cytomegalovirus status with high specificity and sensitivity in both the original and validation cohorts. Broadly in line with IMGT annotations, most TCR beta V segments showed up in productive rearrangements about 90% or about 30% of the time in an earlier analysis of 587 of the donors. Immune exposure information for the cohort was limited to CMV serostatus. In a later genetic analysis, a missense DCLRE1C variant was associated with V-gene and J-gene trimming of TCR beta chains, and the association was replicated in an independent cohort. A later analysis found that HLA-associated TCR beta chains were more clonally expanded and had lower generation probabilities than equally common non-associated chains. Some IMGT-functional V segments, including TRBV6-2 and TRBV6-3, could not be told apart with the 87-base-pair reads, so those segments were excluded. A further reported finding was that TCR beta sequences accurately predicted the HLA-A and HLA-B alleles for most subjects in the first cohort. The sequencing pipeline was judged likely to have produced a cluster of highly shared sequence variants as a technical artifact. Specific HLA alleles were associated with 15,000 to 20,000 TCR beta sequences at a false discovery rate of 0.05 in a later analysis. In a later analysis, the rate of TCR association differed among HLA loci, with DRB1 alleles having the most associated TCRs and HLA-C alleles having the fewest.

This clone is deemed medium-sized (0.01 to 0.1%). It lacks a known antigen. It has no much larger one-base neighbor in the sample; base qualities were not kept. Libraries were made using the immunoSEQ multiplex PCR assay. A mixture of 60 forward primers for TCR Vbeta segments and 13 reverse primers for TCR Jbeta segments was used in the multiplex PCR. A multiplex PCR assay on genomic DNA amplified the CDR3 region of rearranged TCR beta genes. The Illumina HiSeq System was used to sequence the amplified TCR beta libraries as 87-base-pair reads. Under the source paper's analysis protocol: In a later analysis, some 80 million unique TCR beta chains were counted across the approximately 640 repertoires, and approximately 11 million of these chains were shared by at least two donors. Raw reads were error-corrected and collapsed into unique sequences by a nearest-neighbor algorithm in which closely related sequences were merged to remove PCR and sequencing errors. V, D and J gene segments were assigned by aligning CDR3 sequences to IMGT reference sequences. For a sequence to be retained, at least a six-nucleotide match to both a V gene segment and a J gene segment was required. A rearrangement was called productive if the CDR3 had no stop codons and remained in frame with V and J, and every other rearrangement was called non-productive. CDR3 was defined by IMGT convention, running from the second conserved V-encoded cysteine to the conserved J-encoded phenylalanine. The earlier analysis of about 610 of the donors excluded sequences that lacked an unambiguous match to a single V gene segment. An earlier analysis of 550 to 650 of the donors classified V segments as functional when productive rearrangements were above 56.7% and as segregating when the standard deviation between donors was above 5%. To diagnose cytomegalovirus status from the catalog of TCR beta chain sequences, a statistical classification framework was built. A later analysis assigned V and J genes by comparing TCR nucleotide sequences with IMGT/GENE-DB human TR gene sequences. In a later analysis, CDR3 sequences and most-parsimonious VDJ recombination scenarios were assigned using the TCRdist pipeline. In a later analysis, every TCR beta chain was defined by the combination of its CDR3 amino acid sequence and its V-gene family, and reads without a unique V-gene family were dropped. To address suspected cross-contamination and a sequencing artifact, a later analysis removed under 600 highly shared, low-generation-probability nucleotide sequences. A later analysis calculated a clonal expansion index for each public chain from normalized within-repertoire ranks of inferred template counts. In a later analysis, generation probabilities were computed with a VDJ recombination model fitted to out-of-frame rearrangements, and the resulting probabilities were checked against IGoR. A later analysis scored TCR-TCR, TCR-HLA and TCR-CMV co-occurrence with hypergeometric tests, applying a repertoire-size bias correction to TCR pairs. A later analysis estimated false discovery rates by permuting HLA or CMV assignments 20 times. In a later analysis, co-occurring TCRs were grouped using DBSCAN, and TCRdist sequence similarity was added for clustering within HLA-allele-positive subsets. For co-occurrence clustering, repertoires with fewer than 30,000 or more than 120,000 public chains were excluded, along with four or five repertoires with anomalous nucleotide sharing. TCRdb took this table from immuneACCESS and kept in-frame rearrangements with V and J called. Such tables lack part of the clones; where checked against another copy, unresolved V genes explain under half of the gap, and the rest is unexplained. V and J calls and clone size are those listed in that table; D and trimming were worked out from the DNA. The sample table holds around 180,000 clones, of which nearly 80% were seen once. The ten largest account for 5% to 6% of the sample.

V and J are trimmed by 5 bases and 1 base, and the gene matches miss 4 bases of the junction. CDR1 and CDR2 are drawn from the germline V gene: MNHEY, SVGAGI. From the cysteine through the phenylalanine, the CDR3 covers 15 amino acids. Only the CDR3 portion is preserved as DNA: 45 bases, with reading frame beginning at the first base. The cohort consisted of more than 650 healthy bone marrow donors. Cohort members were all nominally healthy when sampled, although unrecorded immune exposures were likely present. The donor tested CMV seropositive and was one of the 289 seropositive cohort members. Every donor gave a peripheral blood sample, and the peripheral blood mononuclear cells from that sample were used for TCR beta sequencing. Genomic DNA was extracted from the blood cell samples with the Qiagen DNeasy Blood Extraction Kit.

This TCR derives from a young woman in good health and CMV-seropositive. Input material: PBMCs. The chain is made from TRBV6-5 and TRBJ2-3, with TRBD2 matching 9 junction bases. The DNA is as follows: TGTGCCAGCAGTAGGACTAGCGAGGGCACAGATACGCAGTATTTT. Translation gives CASSRTSEGTDTQYF.